This entry describes one T cell receptor beta chain. The antigen is not known. The donors were part of the validation cohort of more than 90 subjects. That cohort was separate from the first cohort, which comprised about 670 subjects. The V end was cut by 3 bases, the J end by 3 bases, with 13 bases between. This CDR3 spans 15 amino acids. Germline V CDR1 and CDR2: SGHNT, YENEEA. The data stem from a study of cytomegalovirus exposure and HLA in healthy donors. Assay used: immunoSEQ multiplex PCR; TCRdb lists only in-frame clones, some missing. The sample includes over 85,000 clones, around 90% seen only once; the top ten take approximately 1.9%. Overall study findings and caveats: The study labeled fewer than 200 TCR beta chains cytomegalovirus-associated.

The chain has TRBV11-3 and TRBJ2-3; a weak D match, TRBD1 (5 bases). The receptor was derived from a woman between 18 and 29 years old in good health and CMV-seronegative. Sequenced input: PBMCs. The CDR3 loop reads CASSFDSRQTDTQYF. CDR3 sequence (DNA): TGTGCCAGCAGCTTCGACAGCCGCCAGACAGATACGCAGTATTTT.